The clone carrying this TCR beta chain was seen repeatedly, ten times or more. Germline V gene data show CDR1 as SGHVS and CDR2 as FNYEAQ. The CDR3 sequence is 14 residues long. With V trimmed by 0 bases and J by 5 bases, 1 base remained unmatched. These data come from a study of Graves' ophthalmopathy and Graves' hyperthyroidism. The authors amplified TCR beta CDR3 regions, and they did so from RNA transcripts for repertoire sequencing. First-round RT-PCR relied on HTBI primers, and a second-round multiplex PCR came next. Each CDR3 protein gets one entry after TCRdb re-called the multiplex PCR reads with MiXCR. The table lists about 210,000 distinct CDR3 sequences, roughly 29% of them singletons.

This TCR was sampled from a man aged 50 or older with Graves' ophthalmopathy. The chain joins TRBV7-6 to TRBJ2-1, with 7 bases that match TRBD2. The specimen was peripheral blood. The CDR3 sequence: CASSLAGGDNEQFF. For the CDR3, the DNA is TGTGCCAGCAGCTTAGCGGGAGGGGACAATGAGCAGTTCTTC.